What follows describes a single T cell receptor (beta chain). These data are taken from a study of identical twins. The cDNA had a unique molecular identifier and a template-switch universal primer site. A single record per CDR3 protein comes from TCRdb applying MiXCR to the 5' RACE reads. The sample holds roughly 690,000 distinct CDR3 sequences, around 20% seen once. Germline trimming cut 4 bases from V and 7 bases from J; bases unmatched to any gene: 8. In germline, CDR1 is SGHRS, CDR2 YFSETQ. This CDR3 is built from 15 residues. In addition, the sample was reused for a study of T cells expressing NK-cell markers.

Sequences were obtained from PBMCs. The receptor comes from a woman aged 18-35 years in good health. V gene TRBV5-1 combines with J gene TRBJ2-3; 11 bases are a match to TRBD1. The CDR3 DNA sequence: TGCGCCAGCAGCGCGGGACAGGGGGGTTTAAATACGCAGTATTTT. Amino acids: CASSAGQGGLNTQYF.